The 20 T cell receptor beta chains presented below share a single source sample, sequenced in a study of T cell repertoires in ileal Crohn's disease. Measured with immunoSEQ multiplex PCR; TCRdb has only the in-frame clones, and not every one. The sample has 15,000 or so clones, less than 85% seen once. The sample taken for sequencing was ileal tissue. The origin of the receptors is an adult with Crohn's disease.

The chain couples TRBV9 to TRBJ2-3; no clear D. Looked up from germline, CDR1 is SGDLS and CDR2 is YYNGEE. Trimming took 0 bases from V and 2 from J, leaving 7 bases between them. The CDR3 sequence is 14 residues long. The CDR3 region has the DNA TGTGCCAGCAGCGTAGTACAGTTCACAGATACGCAGTATTTT. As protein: CASSVVQFTDTQYF.

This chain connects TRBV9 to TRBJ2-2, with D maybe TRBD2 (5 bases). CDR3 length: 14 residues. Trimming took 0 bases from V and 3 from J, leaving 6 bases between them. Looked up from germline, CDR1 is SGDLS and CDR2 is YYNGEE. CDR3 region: CASSVGLHTGELFF. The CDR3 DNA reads TGTGCCAGCAGCGTAGGACTACACACCGGGGAGCTGTTTTTT.

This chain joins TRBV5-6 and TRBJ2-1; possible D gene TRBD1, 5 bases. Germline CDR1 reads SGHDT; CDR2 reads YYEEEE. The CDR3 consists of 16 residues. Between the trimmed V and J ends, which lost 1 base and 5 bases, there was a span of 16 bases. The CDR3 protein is CASSLRRALRDNEQFF. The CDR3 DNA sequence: TGTGCCAGCAGCTTGCGCAGGGCCCTCCGAGACAATGAGCAGTTCTTC.

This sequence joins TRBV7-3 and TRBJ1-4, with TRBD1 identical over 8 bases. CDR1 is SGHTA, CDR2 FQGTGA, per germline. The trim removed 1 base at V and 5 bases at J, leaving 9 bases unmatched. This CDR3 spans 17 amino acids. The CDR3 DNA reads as TGTGCCAGCAGCTTAAAGGAGACGAGGACAGGGAATGAAAAACTGTTTTTT. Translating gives CASSLKETRTGNEKLFF.

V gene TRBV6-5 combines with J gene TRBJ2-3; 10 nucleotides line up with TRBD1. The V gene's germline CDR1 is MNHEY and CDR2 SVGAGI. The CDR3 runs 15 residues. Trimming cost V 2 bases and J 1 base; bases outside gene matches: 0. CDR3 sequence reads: CASSYGTGGTDTQYF. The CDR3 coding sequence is TGTGCCAGCAGTTACGGGACAGGGGGCACAGATACGCAGTATTTT.

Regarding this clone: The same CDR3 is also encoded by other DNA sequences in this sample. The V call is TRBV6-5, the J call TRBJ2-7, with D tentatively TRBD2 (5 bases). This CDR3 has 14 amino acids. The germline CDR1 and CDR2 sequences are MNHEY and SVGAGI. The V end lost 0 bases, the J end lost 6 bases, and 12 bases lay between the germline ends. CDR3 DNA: TGTGCCAGCAGTTACTCGACGGGGAAGCCCGAGCAGTACTTC. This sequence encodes CASSYSTGKPEQYF.

The CDR3 is CATSRRRGGAYNEQFF. The CDR3 DNA follows: TGTGCCACCAGCAGACGCCGGGGGGGCGCCTACAATGAGCAGTTCTTC. This chain connects TRBV15 to TRBJ2-1, with 8 bases fitting TRBD2. The junction had 5 bases not matched to a gene; V was cut back by 2 bases and J by 2 bases. This CDR3 has 16 residues. In germline, CDR1 is LNHNV, CDR2 YYDKDF (reference sequence).

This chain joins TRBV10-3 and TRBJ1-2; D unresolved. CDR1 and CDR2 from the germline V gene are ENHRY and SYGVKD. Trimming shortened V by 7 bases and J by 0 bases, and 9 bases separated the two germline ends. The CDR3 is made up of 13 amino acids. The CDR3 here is CAINDDTNYGYTF. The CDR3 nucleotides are TGTGCCATCAACGACGACACTAACTATGGCTACACCTTC.

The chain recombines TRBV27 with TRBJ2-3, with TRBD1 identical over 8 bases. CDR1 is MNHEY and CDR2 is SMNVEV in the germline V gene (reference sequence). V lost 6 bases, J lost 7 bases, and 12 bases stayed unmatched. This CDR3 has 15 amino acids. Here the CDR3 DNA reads TGTGCCAGCAGGGAGATTGGACAGGGAAGGCATACGCAGTATTTT. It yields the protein CASREIGQGRHTQYF.

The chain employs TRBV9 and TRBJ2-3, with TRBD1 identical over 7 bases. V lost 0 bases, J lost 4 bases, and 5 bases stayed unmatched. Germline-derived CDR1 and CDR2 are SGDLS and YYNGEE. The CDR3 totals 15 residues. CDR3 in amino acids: CASSVEGQIPDTQYF. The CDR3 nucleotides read TGTGCCAGCAGCGTAGAGGGACAGATACCAGATACGCAGTATTTT.

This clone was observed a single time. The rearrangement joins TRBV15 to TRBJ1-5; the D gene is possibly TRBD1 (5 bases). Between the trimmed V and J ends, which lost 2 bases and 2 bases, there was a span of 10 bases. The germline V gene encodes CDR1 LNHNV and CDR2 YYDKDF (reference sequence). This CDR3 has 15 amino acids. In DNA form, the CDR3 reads TGTGCCACCAGCAGAATTGGGGGGGGCAATCAGCCCCAGCATTTT. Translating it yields CATSRIGGGNQPQHF.

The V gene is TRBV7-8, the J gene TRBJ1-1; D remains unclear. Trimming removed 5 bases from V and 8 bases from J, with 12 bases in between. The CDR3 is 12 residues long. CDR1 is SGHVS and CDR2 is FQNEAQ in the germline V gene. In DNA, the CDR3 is TGTGCCAGCAGCCCTACACTCGGGGAAGCTTTCTTT. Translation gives CASSPTLGEAFF. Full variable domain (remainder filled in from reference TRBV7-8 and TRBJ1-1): GAGVSQSPRYKVAKRGQDVALRCDPISGHVSLFWYQQALGQGPEFLTYFQNEAQLDKSGLPSDRFFAERPEGSVSTLKIQRTQQEDSAVYLCASSPTLGEAFFGQGTRLTVV.

The CDR3 DNA reads TGCGCCAGCAGCCGGGAGGGCGGGGGACTCTACAATGAGCAGTTCTTC. Translation gives CASSREGGGLYNEQFF. The rearrangement links TRBV4-1 to TRBJ2-1; 7 nucleotides agree with TRBD2. This CDR3 is 16 amino acids long. J was trimmed by 3 bases and V by 4 bases; bases with no gene match: 9. Germline lookup yields CDR1 MGHRA and CDR2 YSYEKL.

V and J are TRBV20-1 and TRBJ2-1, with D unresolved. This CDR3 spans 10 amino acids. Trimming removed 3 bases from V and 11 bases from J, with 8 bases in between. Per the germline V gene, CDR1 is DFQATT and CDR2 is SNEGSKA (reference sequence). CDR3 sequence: CSASSRKQFF. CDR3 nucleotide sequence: TGCAGTGCTAGTTCTAGGAAGCAGTTCTTC.

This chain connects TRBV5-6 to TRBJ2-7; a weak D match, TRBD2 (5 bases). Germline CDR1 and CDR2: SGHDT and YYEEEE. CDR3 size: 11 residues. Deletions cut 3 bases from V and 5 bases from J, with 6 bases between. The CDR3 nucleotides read TGTGCCAGCAGCTCCGGGAACGAGCAGTACTTC. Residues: CASSSGNEQYF.

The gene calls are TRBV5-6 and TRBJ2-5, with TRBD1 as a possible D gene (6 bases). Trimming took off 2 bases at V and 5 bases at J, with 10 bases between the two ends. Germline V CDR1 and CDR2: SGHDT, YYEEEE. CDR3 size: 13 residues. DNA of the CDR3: TGTGCCAGCAGCTTTTACAGGGAGGAGACCCAGTACTTC. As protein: CASSFYREETQYF.

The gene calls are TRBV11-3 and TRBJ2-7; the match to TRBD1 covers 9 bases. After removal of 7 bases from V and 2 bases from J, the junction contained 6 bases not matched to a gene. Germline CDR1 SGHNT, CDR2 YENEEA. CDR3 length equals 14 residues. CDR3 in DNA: TGTGCCAGCACCCACAGGGGGCTAGCCTACGAGCAGTACTTC. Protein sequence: CASTHRGLAYEQYF. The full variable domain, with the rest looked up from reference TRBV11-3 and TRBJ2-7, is EAGVVQSPRYKIIEKKQPVAFWCNPISGHNTLYWYLQNLGQGPELLIRYENEEAVDDSQLPKDRFSAERLKGVDSTLKIQPAELGDSAVYLCASTHRGLAYEQYFGPGTRLTVT.

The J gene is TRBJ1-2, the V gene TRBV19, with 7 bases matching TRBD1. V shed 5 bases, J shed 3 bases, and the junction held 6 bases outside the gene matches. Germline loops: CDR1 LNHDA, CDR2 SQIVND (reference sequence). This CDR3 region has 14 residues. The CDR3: CASSPDRVDYGYTF. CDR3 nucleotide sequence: TGTGCCAGTAGTCCAGACAGGGTCGACTATGGCTACACCTTC.

In DNA form, the CDR3 reads TGTGCCAGCAGTTCTAGCGGGGGGTTAGAGACCCAGTACTTC. Translated: CASSSSGGLETQYF. This chain uses TRBV11-2 with TRBJ2-5; 11 bases agree with TRBD2. The trim removed 6 bases at V and 4 bases at J, leaving 4 bases unmatched. The length of the CDR3 is 14 residues. Germline CDR1 is SGHAT and CDR2 is FQNNGV.

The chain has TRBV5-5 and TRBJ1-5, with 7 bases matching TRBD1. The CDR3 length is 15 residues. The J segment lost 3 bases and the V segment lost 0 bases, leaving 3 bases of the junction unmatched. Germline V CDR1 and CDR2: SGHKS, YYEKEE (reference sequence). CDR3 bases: TGTGCCAGCAGCTTGGGGGACAGATACAATCAGCCCCAGCATTTT. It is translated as CASSLGDRYNQPQHF.